Listed here are 18 T cell receptor beta chains from one sample, sequenced in a study of beta chain features in type 1 diabetes. General observations from the study: People with Type 1 diabetes carried modestly yet significantly shorter TCRB CDR3s in all four CD4+ subsets.

Sequencing targeted expressed TCRB transcripts, as all isolated RNA had been reverse transcribed. Profiling relied on immunoSEQ multiplex PCR, and the TCRdb table lists in-frame clones only, not all of them. The table shows about 340,000 clones, with approximately 12% occurring only once. These receptors have no known antigen. Sequencing was carried out using naive CD4+ T cells from blood. The source of these receptors is a woman aged 18 to 35 with type 1 diabetes.

The chain combines TRBV7-2 with TRBJ1-5, with a possible D match to TRBD1 (6 bases). The V and J ends lost 4 bases and 1 base respectively, with 23 bases between them. Germline V CDR1 and CDR2: SGHTA, FQGNSA. This CDR3 has 19 residues. Written as DNA, the CDR3 is TGTGCCAGCAGCTCTTTAGCGTATCGGTTCGGGACAAGCAATCAGCCCCAGCATTTT. Translation: CASSSLAYRFGTSNQPQHF.

In this sample, this clone turned up a few times. The J gene is TRBJ2-6, the V gene TRBV5-8; 7 bases agree with TRBD1. The germline V gene has CDR1 SGHTS and CDR2 YDEGEE. This CDR3 has 16 residues. The junction had 3 bases not matched to a gene; V was cut back by 3 bases and J by 0 bases. The CDR3 loop reads CASSSGQTSGANVLTF. As DNA, the CDR3 is TGTGCCAGCAGCTCGGGACAGACCTCTGGGGCCAACGTCCTGACTTTC.

This clone has only a few counts. This chain links TRBV9 with TRBJ2-7; TRBD2 agrees at 10 bases. V was pared by 1 base and J by 3 bases, with 7 bases of the junction left unmatched. The CDR3 has 16 amino acids. CDR1 SGDLS and CDR2 YYNGEE come from the germline V gene. The CDR3 sequence: CASSVSLAGDYYEQYF. The CDR3 DNA is TGTGCCAGCAGCGTAAGTCTAGCGGGAGACTACTACGAGCAGTACTTC.

V is TRBV28 and J is TRBJ2-2; D unresolved. The germline V and J ends were trimmed by 4 bases and 2 bases, with 14 bases remaining between them. This CDR3 contains 16 residues. Germline V CDR1 and CDR2: MDHEN, SYDVKM. CDR3 bases: TGTGCCAGCAGTTCCCTCACACATCGCAACACCGGGGAGCTGTTTTTT. It translates to CASSSLTHRNTGELFF.

The V and J genes are TRBV5-4 and TRBJ1-1; 9 bases are shared with TRBD1. J was trimmed by 4 bases and V by 0 bases; bases with no gene match: 4. CDR1 is SGHNT and CDR2 is YYREEE in the germline V gene (reference sequence). There are 15 residues in the CDR3. The chain's CDR3 is CASSLGDRVPTEAFF. CDR3 coding DNA: TGTGCCAGCAGCTTGGGGGACAGGGTCCCCACTGAAGCTTTCTTT.

In this sample, this clone turned up a few times. The chain links TRBV11-3 to TRBJ2-1, with D maybe TRBD2 (6 bases). Deletions cut 5 bases from V and 8 bases from J, with 13 bases between. The CDR3 runs to 13 residues. The germline gives CDR1 SGHNT, CDR2 YENEEA. The CDR3 protein is CASSRRDSDEQFF. CDR3 nucleotide sequence: TGTGCCAGCAGCCGGAGGGATAGCGATGAGCAGTTCTTC.

The gene calls are TRBV30 and TRBJ2-1; D call uncertain. In germline, CDR1 is GTSNPN, CDR2 SVGIG (reference sequence). The CDR3 contains 12 residues. The V end was cut by 2 bases, the J end by 12 bases, with 14 bases between. CDR3 region: CAWSTLSSLQFF. Written as DNA, the CDR3 is TGTGCCTGGAGTACCCTCAGTAGCTTGCAGTTCTTC.

This rearrangement joins TRBV2 to TRBJ2-5; the D gene is possibly TRBD2 (6 bases). Germline loops: CDR1 SNHLY, CDR2 FYNNEI. This CDR3 spans 12 amino acids. The V gene lost 7 bases and the J gene lost 7 bases, with 13 bases spanning the gap. CDR3 sequence (DNA): TGTGCCAGCACGAGGGACTTGGGGACCCAGTACTTC. This encodes CASTRDLGTQYF.

As concerns this clone: Different DNA sequences within this sample yield the same CDR3. V is TRBV7-2 and J is TRBJ2-7, with TRBD2 matching over 9 bases. There are 14 residues in the CDR3. Per the germline V gene, CDR1 is SGHTA and CDR2 is FQGNSA. After removal of 1 base from V and 4 bases from J, the junction contained 2 bases not matched to a gene. The CDR3 DNA reads TGTGCCAGCAGCTTAGGCGGGAGGGGATACGAGCAGTACTTC. Amino acid sequence: CASSLGGRGYEQYF.

The chain joins TRBV5-1 to TRBJ2-1, with D possibly being TRBD2 (6 bases). Germline-derived CDR1 and CDR2 are SGHRS and YFSETQ. Trimming left V 0 bases short and J 9 bases short, with 16 bases between. The CDR3 runs to 15 residues. CDR3 in amino acids: CASSLAATRGSEQFF. The CDR3 DNA follows: TGCGCCAGCAGCTTGGCTGCGACTAGGGGCAGTGAGCAGTTCTTC.

As regards this clone: The sample holds other DNA sequences that translate to the same CDR3. J is TRBJ2-1 and V is TRBV7-3; 7 bases are shared with TRBD2. Unmatched junction bases numbered 7, after V lost 5 bases and J lost 9 bases. The CDR3 runs 13 residues. Germline-derived CDR1 and CDR2 are SGHTA and FQGTGA. CDR3 DNA sequence: TGTGCCAGCAGCCCCGGACTAGTAGGTGAGCAGTTCTTC. This codes for CASSPGLVGEQFF.

There are a few counts of this clone. The DNA of the CDR3 is TGTGCCAGTAAGGGCAGGGTAGGTCAGCCCCAGCATTTT. Its translation: CASKGRVGQPQHF. This chain links TRBV19 with TRBJ1-5, with D perhaps TRBD1 (5 bases). CDR1 is LNHDA and CDR2 is SQIVND in the germline V gene (reference sequence). The CDR3 extends over 13 amino acids. V was cut by 7 bases and J by 6 bases, with 13 bases left in between.

This chain joins TRBV11-3 and TRBJ2-1, with a weak D call TRBD1 (6 bases). Per germline, CDR1 SGHNT and CDR2 YENEEA. This CDR3 contains 14 residues. V was clipped by 0 bases and J by 10 bases, with 13 bases between them. DNA for the CDR3: TGTGCCAGCAGCTTAGACAGACAGGCACGGGAGCAGTTCTTC. Translated, it gives CASSLDRQAREQFF. The full variable domain, rest sourced from reference TRBV11-3 and TRBJ2-1, is EAGVVQSPRYKIIEKKQPVAFWCNPISGHNTLYWYLQNLGQGPELLIRYENEEAVDDSQLPKDRFSAERLKGVDSTLKIQPAELGDSAVYLCASSLDRQAREQFFGPGTRLTVL.

This clone has just a few counts. The V and J genes are TRBV1 and TRBJ2-5; the table's D call, TRBD1, was not checked against the DNA. TRBV1 is designated a pseudogene. The CDR3 runs to 17 residues. CDR3 loop: CTSTEIGEQGSQETQYF. DNA of the CDR3: TGCACCAGCACCGAAATAGGAGAACAGGGCAGCCAAGAGACCCAGTACTTC.

This CDR3 reads CATSTRTGDYGYTF. CDR3 in DNA: TGTGCCACCAGCACCCGGACAGGGGACTATGGCTACACCTTC. V gene TRBV15 combines with J gene TRBJ1-2; 9 bases agree with TRBD1. Per the germline V gene, CDR1 is LNHNV and CDR2 is YYDKDF (reference sequence). The CDR3 loop spans 14 amino acids. V was pared by 4 bases and J by 3 bases, with 3 bases of the junction left unmatched. Variable domain in full (rest from reference TRBV15 and TRBJ1-2): DAMVIQNPRYQVTQFGKPVTLSCSQTLNHNVMYWYQQKSSQAPKLLFHYYDKDFNNEADTPDNFQSRRPNTSFCFLDIRSPGLGDTAMYLCATSTRTGDYGYTFGSGTRLTVV.

V usage is TRBV11-2 and J usage is TRBJ2-7; TRBD1 aligns across 8 bases. V lost 1 base to trimming and J lost 6 bases; unmatched junction nucleotides: 8. The CDR3 extends over 15 amino acids. Germline CDR1 and CDR2: SGHAT and FQNNGV. The CDR3 bases are TGTGCCAGCAGCTTAGGCGGACAGGGACCGGTCGAGCAGTACGTC. The encoded protein is CASSLGGQGPVEQYV.

This clone was picked up a small number of times. The gene calls are TRBV29-1 and TRBJ2-1; 8 nucleotides agree with TRBD2. Per germline, CDR1 SQVTM and CDR2 ANQGSEA. The V gene end was trimmed by 6 bases and the J gene end by 2 bases; junction bases not matched to a gene: 6. The CDR3 contains 14 residues. CDR3 amino acids: CSVVAGLAYNEQFF. Here the CDR3 DNA reads TGCAGCGTGGTAGCGGGGCTCGCCTACAATGAGCAGTTCTTC.

The chain couples TRBV12-5 to TRBJ2-3; possible D gene TRBD2, 6 bases. Germline V gene lookup returns CDR1 LGHNT and CDR2 FRNRAP. V lost 8 bases and J 2 bases, leaving 11 bases between the germline ends. CDR3 length equals 13 residues. CDR3 sequence (DNA): TGTGCTAGTAGCAGGGACTTCACAGATACGCAGTATTTT. Its protein product is CASSRDFTDTQYF.